These 5 T cell receptor beta chains were sequenced from one sample in a study of CD8 T cells in Susac syndrome. RNA was extracted with the RNeasy kit, and a quantity of roughly 0.5 to 1 ug was reverse transcribed using random hexamers. TCRdb called the immunoSEQ multiplex PCR reads again in MiXCR, with one record for every CDR3 protein. The sample has some 110,000 distinct CDR3 sequences, approximately 94% seen once. The sequenced sample was CD8+ T cells from PBMCs. These receptor sequences come from a human donor with Susac syndrome.

The V gene is TRBV3-1, the J gene TRBJ2-4; tentatively, D is TRBD1 or TRBD2 (5 bases each). The ends were cut back, 4 bases at V and 11 bases at J, with 9 bases in the middle. CDR1 and CDR2 from the germline V gene are LGHDT and YNNKEL (reference sequence). This CDR3 is built from 11 residues. Here the CDR3 reads CASSPGTVQYF. Written as DNA, the CDR3 is TGTGCCAGCAGCCCCGGGACCGTTCAGTACTTC.

The rearrangement uses TRBV7-2 and TRBJ1-2; no clear D. V dropped 5 bases and J dropped 6 bases, with 10 bases sitting between them. CDR3 size: 12 residues. Germline V lookup: CDR1 SGHTA, CDR2 FQGNSA. Here the CDR3 reads CASSPKTDGYTF. The DNA for the CDR3 is TGTGCCAGCAGCCCCAAGACGGATGGCTACACCTTC.

The CDR3 is CSAPIAGVRGEQFF. Written as DNA, the CDR3 is TGCAGCGCTCCTATAGCGGGGGTAAGAGGTGAGCAGTTCTTC. V is TRBV29-1 and J is TRBJ2-1, with 9 bases that match TRBD2. CDR3 length: 14 residues. Germline CDR1 and CDR2: SQVTM and ANQGSEA. Unmatched junction bases numbered 13, after V lost 7 bases and J lost 9 bases.

This clonotype was seen a few times. J is TRBJ2-3 and V is TRBV13, with D hard to call. Trimming removed 4 bases from V and 0 bases from J, with 2 bases in between. This CDR3 contains 12 residues. Germline CDR1 is PRHDT and CDR2 is FYEKMQ (reference sequence). For the CDR3, the DNA is TGTGCCAGCAGCTCTAGCACAGATACGCAGTATTTT. Translated, it gives CASSSSTDTQYF.

This clonotype is a singleton in its sample. The chain links TRBV7-9 to TRBJ2-1, with 10 bases lining up with TRBD1. After removal of 5 bases from V and 4 bases from J, the junction contained 5 bases not matched to a gene. CDR3 size: 15 residues. CDR1 and CDR2 from the germline V gene are SEHNR and FQNEAQ (reference sequence). CDR3 sequence (DNA): TGTGCCAGCAGCGAACCGGGACAGGGGTACAATGAGCAGTTCTTC. It is translated as CASSEPGQGYNEQFF. The variable domain in full, completed from reference TRBV7-9 and TRBJ2-1, reads DTGVSQNPRHKITKRGQNVTFRCDPISEHNRLYWYRQTLGQGPEFLTYFQNEAQLEKSRLLSDRFSAERPKGSFSTLEIQRTEQGDSAMYLCASSEPGQGYNEQFFGPGTRLTVL.